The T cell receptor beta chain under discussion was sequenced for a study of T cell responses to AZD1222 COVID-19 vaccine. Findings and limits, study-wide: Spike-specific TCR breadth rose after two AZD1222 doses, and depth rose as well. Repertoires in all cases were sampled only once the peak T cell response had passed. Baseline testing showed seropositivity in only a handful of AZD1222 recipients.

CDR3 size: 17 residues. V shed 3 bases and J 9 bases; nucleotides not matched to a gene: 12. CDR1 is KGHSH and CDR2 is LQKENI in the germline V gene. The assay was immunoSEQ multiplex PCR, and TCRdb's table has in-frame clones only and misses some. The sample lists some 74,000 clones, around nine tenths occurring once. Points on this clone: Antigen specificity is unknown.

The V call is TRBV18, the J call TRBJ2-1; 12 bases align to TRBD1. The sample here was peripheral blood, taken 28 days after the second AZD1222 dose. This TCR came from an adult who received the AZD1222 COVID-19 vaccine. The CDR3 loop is CASSPRRDRGRSSEQFF. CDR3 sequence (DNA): TGTGCCAGCTCACCCCGGAGGGACAGGGGGCGTTCCAGTGAGCAGTTCTTC.